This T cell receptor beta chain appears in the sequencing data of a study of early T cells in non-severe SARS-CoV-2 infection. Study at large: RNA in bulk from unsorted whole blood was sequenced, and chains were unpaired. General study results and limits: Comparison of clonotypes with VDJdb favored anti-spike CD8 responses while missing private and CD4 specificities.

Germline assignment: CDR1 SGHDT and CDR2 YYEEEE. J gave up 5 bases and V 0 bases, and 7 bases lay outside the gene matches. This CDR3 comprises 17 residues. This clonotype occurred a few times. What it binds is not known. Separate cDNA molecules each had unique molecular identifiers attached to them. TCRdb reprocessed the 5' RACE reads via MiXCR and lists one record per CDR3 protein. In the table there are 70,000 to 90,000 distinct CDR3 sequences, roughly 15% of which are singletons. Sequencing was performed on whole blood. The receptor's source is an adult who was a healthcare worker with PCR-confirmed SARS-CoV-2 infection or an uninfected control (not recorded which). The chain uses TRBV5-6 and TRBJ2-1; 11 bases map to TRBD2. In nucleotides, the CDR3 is TGTGCCAGCAGCTTGGATGGACTAGCGGGTATAAACAATGAGCAGTTCTTC. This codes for CASSLDGLAGINNEQFF.